Below are 17 T cell receptor beta chains sequenced from a single sample in a study of identical twins. TCRdb itself ran the 5' RACE reads through MiXCR, one entry per CDR3 protein. The data hold 500,000 to 700,000 distinct CDR3 sequences, with roughly 6.6% observed a single time. These same records also appear under a second study, on yellow fever vaccine responses in identical twins.

The sequenced material came from PBMCs. All receptors derive from a woman aged 18-29 years in good health.

The sample holds many counts of this clonotype. The V call is TRBV12-3 or TRBV12-4, the J call TRBJ2-1, with 7 bases aligning to TRBD1. CDR3 length: 15 residues. Losses at the gene ends were 1 base for V and 2 bases for J; bases not matched to a gene: 2. The CDR3 sequence: CASSLERGPYNEQFF. In DNA form, the CDR3 reads TGTGCCAGCAGTTTAGAGAGGGGGCCCTACAATGAGCAGTTCTTC.

This clonotype was observed at least ten times. The chain has TRBV5-1 and TRBJ1-1, with TRBD1 as a possible D gene (5 bases). This CDR3 contains 18 residues. CDR1 and CDR2 from the germline V gene are SGHRS and YFSETQ. The germline V and J ends were trimmed by 1 base and 5 bases, with 24 bases remaining between them. The CDR3 sequence is CASSLFVSNQGVDTEAFF. The CDR3 DNA follows: TGCGCCAGCAGCTTGTTCGTCAGCAACCAGGGAGTGGATACTGAAGCTTTCTTT.

This clonotype was counted many times. The chain carries TRBV12-3 or TRBV12-4 and TRBJ2-1, with 7 nucleotides matching TRBD2. V lost 4 bases, J lost 1 base, and 4 bases stayed unmatched. The CDR3 runs 15 residues. The CDR3 sequence is CASSWEGGSYNEQFF. In DNA, the CDR3 is TGTGCCAGCAGTTGGGAGGGAGGTTCCTACAATGAGCAGTTCTTC.

The chain combines TRBV5-1 with TRBJ1-3; D may be TRBD1 (5 bases). Germline CDR1 is SGHRS and CDR2 is YFSETQ. V was trimmed by 8 bases and J by 0 bases, leaving 12 bases between them. The length of the CDR3 is 14 residues. This chain's CDR3 is CASAGGSSGNTIYF. The CDR3, as DNA: TGCGCCAGTGCCGGGGGAAGCTCTGGAAACACCATATATTTT.

This clonotype was seen a few times. The chain has TRBV27 and TRBJ1-3; D may be TRBD1 (6 bases). Deletions cut 6 bases from V and 2 bases from J, with 14 bases between. This CDR3 has 15 amino acids. Germline CDR1 reads MNHEY; CDR2 reads SMNVEV (reference sequence). The CDR3 reads CASSISQGAGNTIYF. CDR3 in DNA: TGTGCCAGCAGCATCTCACAGGGCGCTGGAAACACCATATATTTT.

This clonotype showed up many times. V and J are TRBV28 and TRBJ2-2; D could derive from TRBD1 or TRBD2 (5 bases each). The CDR3 is made up of 17 amino acids. The germline V and J ends were trimmed by 3 bases and 3 bases, with 17 bases remaining between them. Germline lookup yields CDR1 MDHEN and CDR2 SYDVKM. CDR3 sequence (DNA): TGTGCCAGCAGTTTCGGGCCGGGGACCGACTACACCGGGGAGCTGTTTTTT. Translation gives CASSFGPGTDYTGELFF.

There are many counts of this clonotype. The chain recombines TRBV29-1 with TRBJ2-2; TRBD1 matches 10 bases. The junction had 9 bases not matched to a gene; V was cut back by 5 bases and J by 6 bases. This CDR3 has 15 residues. Germline V gene data show CDR1 as SQVTM and CDR2 as ANQGSEA. CDR3: CSVRMGQGSPGELFF. The CDR3 DNA reads as TGCAGCGTTCGAATGGGACAGGGGAGCCCCGGGGAGCTGTTTTTT.

The chain links TRBV3-1 to TRBJ1-2; D perhaps matches TRBD1 (5 bases). The germline V gene has CDR1 LGHDT and CDR2 YNNKEL (reference sequence). Trimming cost V 3 bases and J 10 bases, with 12 bases left between them. The CDR3 is 12 amino acids. The CDR3 protein is CASSQGGGDYTF. The CDR3 DNA reads as TGTGCCAGCAGCCAGGGGGGAGGAGACTACACCTTC.

This clonotype showed up many times. CDR3 protein: CASSRDSIPLEKLFF. In DNA, the CDR3 is TGTGCCAGCAGTCGGGACAGCATTCCCTTGGAAAAACTGTTTTTT. The chain links TRBV12-3 or TRBV12-4 to TRBJ1-4; 7 nucleotides align to TRBD1. This CDR3 has 15 residues. Trimming cost V 5 bases and J 8 bases; bases outside gene matches: 11.

In this sample, this clonotype turned up a few times. V gene TRBV20-1 combines with J gene TRBJ2-1, with 7 bases that match TRBD2. The CDR3 consists of 12 residues. Germline V gives CDR1 DFQATT, CDR2 SNEGSKA (reference sequence). Trimming removed 6 bases from V and 12 bases from J; junction bases left unmatched: 11. This CDR3 is CSARSSGLGQFF. Written as DNA, the CDR3 is TGCAGTGCCCGTTCTAGCGGCCTGGGGCAGTTCTTC.

The chain couples TRBV7-9 to TRBJ2-3; either TRBD1 or TRBD2 may supply D (5 bases each). The V gene's germline CDR1 is SEHNR and CDR2 FQNEAQ (reference sequence). This CDR3 contains 15 residues. Between the trimmed V and J ends, which lost 3 bases and 4 bases, there was a span of 14 bases. As DNA, the CDR3 is TGTGCCAGCAGCTTCGGGGCGCTAGATGCAGATACGCAGTATTTT. Translation: CASSFGALDADTQYF.

This clonotype has a handful of counts. This rearrangement joins TRBV10-3 to TRBJ2-1; 7 nucleotides match TRBD2. CDR1 and CDR2 from the germline V gene are ENHRY and SYGVKD. This CDR3 region has 18 residues. V trimming: 0 bases; J trimming: 0 bases; junction bases outside the gene matches: 8. The CDR3 coding sequence is TGTGCCATCAGTGAGTCTTATGCGGGGGTCATCTCCTACAATGAGCAGTTCTTC. Its protein product is CAISESYAGVISYNEQFF.

This clonotype was found many times. The chain couples TRBV12-3 or TRBV12-4 to TRBJ1-2; the D is unclear. The CDR3 has 14 residues. Trimming pared 10 bases from V and 2 bases from J, leaving 17 bases between. As DNA, the CDR3 is TGTGCCACCACTAGACTGACGGAGAACTATGGCTACACCTTC. As protein: CATTRLTENYGYTF.

This clonotype was seen more than once but under ten times. The J gene is TRBJ2-7, the V gene TRBV10-3; 9 positions match TRBD2. Trimming cost V 3 bases and J 5 bases; bases outside gene matches: 8. Germline V gene sequence: CDR1 ENHRY, CDR2 SYGVKD. The CDR3 sequence is 15 residues long. CDR3 amino acids: CAISERFGTSNEQYF. The CDR3, as DNA: TGTGCCATCAGTGAAAGGTTTGGGACTAGCAACGAGCAGTACTTC.

This clonotype was detected many times. The rearrangement joins TRBV29-1 to TRBJ1-1; D gene ambiguous. CDR3 size: 11 residues. Trimming took 2 bases from V and 5 from J, leaving 6 bases between them. Germline CDR1 reads SQVTM; CDR2 reads ANQGSEA. CDR3 protein: CSVEPYTEAFF. For the CDR3, the DNA is TGCAGCGTTGAACCGTATACTGAAGCTTTCTTT.

In this sample, this clonotype turned up many times. The genes are TRBV4-1 and TRBJ2-7; TRBD2 might be the D (6 bases). The CDR3 loop spans 14 amino acids. Trimming took off 4 bases at V and 1 base at J, with 11 bases between the two ends. Germline-derived CDR1 and CDR2 are MGHRA and YSYEKL. The CDR3 DNA follows: TGCGCCAGCAGCCCGGGGACTGAGTCCTACGAGCAGTACTTC. It is translated as CASSPGTESYEQYF.

The chain employs TRBV25-1 and TRBJ1-2, with TRBD1 identical over 7 bases. The germline gives CDR1 MGHDK, CDR2 SYGVNS. This CDR3 spans 15 amino acids. V lost 3 bases and J lost 3; bases outside the gene matches: 7. In nucleotides, the CDR3 is TGTGCCAGCAGTGAGTTCGGACAGGACTACTATGGCTACACCTTC. It is translated as CASSEFGQDYYGYTF.